This TCR beta chain was documented in a study of human T cells and chemical hapten exposure. Study context: Donors were sensitized with 2% DPC on the upper inner arm. Patients were mainly female, each with alopecia areata, totalis or universalis.

J gave up 4 bases and V 7 bases, and 4 bases lay outside the gene matches. Germline V gives CDR1 SQVTM, CDR2 ANQGSEA. The CDR3 is 12 amino acids. TCRdb re-derived calls from the RACE reads in MiXCR, one entry per CDR3 protein. This table has under 45,000 distinct CDR3 sequences, roughly a tenth appearing once. This clonotype was seen at least ten times. Its antigen is still unknown. General study points: All donors were alopecia patients, so their immunity may differ from that of healthy people.

Noted time point: pre-sensitization, week 0. As for treatment: therapeutic diphenylcyclopropenone sensitization with weekly scalp DPC. The sequence was obtained from a man aged 30 to 45 with alopecia areata. Some clones in this sample may be carry-over from other donors' samples. The sample in question was whole blood, obtained in connection with sensitization to the hapten diphenylcyclopropenone (DPC). V gene TRBV29-1 combines with J gene TRBJ1-1; 9 bases map to TRBD1. CDR3 in DNA: TGCAGCGCGGGACAGGGTGGCACTGAAGCTTTCTTT. Its translation is CSAGQGGTEAFF.